The 13 T cell receptor beta chains below come from one sample, sequenced in a study of T cell responses to AZD1222 COVID-19 vaccine. The method was immunoSEQ multiplex PCR; TCRdb's version includes in-frame clones alone and lacks a portion of them. The top ten hold roughly 31% of the sample, which has some 71,000 clones, about 88% seen once. The sample was peripheral blood, taken 28 days after the second AZD1222 dose. These receptor sequences come from an adult who received the AZD1222 COVID-19 vaccine.

This chain joins TRBV14 and TRBJ2-5; 7 bases fit TRBD1. Germline CDR1 and CDR2: SGHDN and FVKESK. This CDR3 comprises 17 residues. With V trimmed by 2 bases and J by 5 bases, 14 bases remained unmatched. CDR3 region: CASSQKRDSSGMETQYF. For the CDR3, the DNA is TGTGCCAGCAGCCAAAAACGGGACAGTTCAGGGATGGAGACCCAGTACTTC.

CDR3 protein: CASSFVVREGTEAFF. For the CDR3, the DNA is TGTGCCAGCAGCTTCGTTGTCAGGGAAGGCACTGAAGCTTTCTTT. This chain uses TRBV7-2 with TRBJ1-1; D is perhaps TRBD1 (5 bases). Germline V gene sequence: CDR1 SGHTA, CDR2 FQGNSA. The CDR3 runs 15 residues. V lost 3 bases and J lost 4, with 15 bases in between.

This rearrangement joins TRBV5-1 to TRBJ1-2; D is unclear. The V end lost 4 bases, the J end lost 7 bases, and 11 bases lay between the germline ends. The CDR3 has 12 amino acids. CDR1 SGHRS and CDR2 YFSETQ come from the germline V gene. This CDR3 reads CASSPSGGGYTF. Written as DNA, the CDR3 is TGCGCCAGCAGCCCCAGCGGCGGTGGCTACACCTTC.

This chain links TRBV7-3 with TRBJ2-3; 11 bases agree with TRBD2. With 3 bases clipped from V and 8 bases from J, the junction kept 7 bases outside the gene matches. The germline gives CDR1 SGHTA, CDR2 FQGTGA. The CDR3 sequence is 15 residues long. As DNA, the CDR3 is TGTGCCAGCAGCTTGACCGGGACTAGCGGTGGTACGCAGTATTTT. Translating it yields CASSLTGTSGGTQYF.

This rearrangement joins TRBV4-3 to TRBJ2-7; TRBD1 matches at 11 bases. CDR1 is LGHNA, CDR2 YSLEER, per germline. The CDR3 loop spans 15 amino acids. V lost 6 bases, J lost 1 base, and 5 bases stayed unmatched. CDR3 region: CASRAGTGGSYEQYF. The DNA for the CDR3 is TGCGCCAGCAGGGCCGGGACAGGGGGTTCCTACGAGCAGTACTTC.

The chain couples TRBV7-9 to TRBJ1-1, with a weak D call TRBD1 (6 bases). Trimming cost V 5 bases and J 1 base, with 8 bases left between them. Germline CDR1 SEHNR, CDR2 FQNEAQ (reference sequence). There are 13 residues in the CDR3. The CDR3 nucleotides read TGTGCCAGCAGCAAACAGGGGAACACTGAAGCTTTCTTT. Its protein is CASSKQGNTEAFF.

The rearrangement links TRBV7-9 to TRBJ2-1; 7 bases are a match to TRBD2. Germline lookup yields CDR1 SEHNR and CDR2 FQNEAQ (reference sequence). The CDR3 runs 15 residues. After removal of 8 bases from V and 3 bases from J, the junction contained 10 bases not matched to a gene. The CDR3 is CASEIGSGDYNEQFF. CDR3 DNA: TGTGCCAGCGAGATAGGGAGCGGGGACTACAATGAGCAGTTCTTC.

This chain uses TRBV5-1 with TRBJ1-3; D might be TRBD1 (5 bases). Deletions cut 0 bases from V and 0 bases from J, with 7 bases between. This CDR3 is built from 15 residues. Germline CDR1 and CDR2: SGHRS and YFSETQ. CDR3 sequence (DNA): TGCGCCAGCAGCTTGGAGGGGAACTCTGGAAACACCATATATTTT. This codes for CASSLEGNSGNTIYF.

V usage is TRBV10-3 and J usage is TRBJ2-1; D perhaps matches TRBD1 (7 bases). CDR1 is ENHRY and CDR2 is SYGVKD in the germline V gene. Between the trimmed V and J ends, which lost 6 bases and 9 bases, there was a span of 15 bases. The CDR3 length is 13 residues. CDR3 amino acids: CAIRAGQYGEQFF. The CDR3 DNA sequence: TGTGCCATCAGGGCGGGACAGTACGGTGAGCAGTTCTTC.

The V and J genes are TRBV7-3 and TRBJ2-2, with D perhaps TRBD1 (5 bases). CDR1 is SGHTA and CDR2 is FQGTGA in the germline V gene. V lost 10 bases and J 4 bases, leaving 16 bases between the germline ends. The length of the CDR3 is 14 residues. The CDR3 nucleotides read TGTGCCAACGGATCAGGGAAGAGCACCGGGGAGCTGTTTTTT. Amino acid sequence: CANGSGKSTGELFF.

The chain combines TRBV9 with TRBJ2-7; 8 nucleotides match TRBD2. CDR3 length equals 17 residues. V lost 0 bases, J lost 3 bases, and 11 bases stayed unmatched. Germline values: CDR1 SGDLS, CDR2 YYNGEE. The CDR3 sequence: CASSVAGGTSGHYEQYF. The CDR3, as DNA: TGTGCCAGCAGCGTAGCCGGCGGAACTAGCGGACACTACGAGCAGTACTTC.

The chain is built from TRBV18 and TRBJ1-4, with TRBD1 identical over 7 bases. The CDR3 runs to 16 residues. CDR1 and CDR2 from the germline V gene are KGHSH and LQKENI. J was trimmed by 5 bases and V by 3 bases; bases with no gene match: 9. This CDR3 is CASSPPQGTANEKLFF. The CDR3 region has the DNA TGTGCCAGCTCACCTCCACAGGGGACCGCCAATGAAAAACTGTTTTTT.

The chain employs TRBV5-1 and TRBJ1-3, with D tentatively TRBD1 (6 bases). CDR3 length: 15 amino acids. CDR1 is SGHRS and CDR2 is YFSETQ in the germline V gene. Deletions cut 6 bases from V and 0 bases from J, with 13 bases between. The chain's CDR3 is CASTLGASSGNTIYF. CDR3 bases: TGCGCCAGCACATTGGGGGCAAGCTCTGGAAACACCATATATTTT. The complete variable domain, with remaining parts taken from reference TRBV5-1 and TRBJ1-3, reads KAGVTQTPRYLIKTRGQQVTLSCSPISGHRSVSWYQQTPGQGLQFLFEYFSETQRNKGNFPGRFSGRQFSNSRSEMNVSTLELGDSALYLCASTLGASSGNTIYFGEGSWLTVV.